The source of this T cell receptor (beta chain) is a study of blood T cell repertoires in COVID-19. In the study overall: Sites across the United States, Italy and Spain contributed samples from acute and convalescent COVID-19. From T cells, B-cell-depleted T cells, or PBMCs came the material, which was cDNA or gDNA.

In this sample, this clone turned up a few times. Profiled with immunoSEQ multiplex PCR; TCRdb holds only in-frame clones, not every one. In the table there are roughly 100,000 clones, approximately 84% of which are singletons. CDR3 length equals 16 residues. Trimming took 4 bases from V and 13 from J, leaving 22 bases between them. Germline lookup yields CDR1 KGHDR and CDR2 SFDVKD. Sequenced input: peripheral blood. The sequence was obtained from a human donor in a cohort sampled during active COVID-19. This chain uses TRBV24-1 with TRBJ1-6, with unresolved D. The CDR3 sequence: CATSDPQDPLVAPLHF. The DNA for the CDR3 is TGTGCCACCAGTGACCCGCAGGATCCCTTGGTCGCCCCCCTCCACTTT.